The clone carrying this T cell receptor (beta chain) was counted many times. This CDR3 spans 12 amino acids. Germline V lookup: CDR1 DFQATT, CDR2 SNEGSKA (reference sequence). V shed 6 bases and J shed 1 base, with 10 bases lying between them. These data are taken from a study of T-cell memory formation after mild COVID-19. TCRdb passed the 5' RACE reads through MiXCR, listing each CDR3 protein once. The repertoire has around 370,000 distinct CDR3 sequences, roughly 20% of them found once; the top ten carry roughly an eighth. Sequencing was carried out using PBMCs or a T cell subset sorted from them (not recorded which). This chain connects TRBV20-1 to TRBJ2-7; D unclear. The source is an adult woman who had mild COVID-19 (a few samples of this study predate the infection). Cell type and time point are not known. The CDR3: CSARTLSYEQYF. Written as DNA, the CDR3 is TGCAGTGCAAGGACGTTGTCCTACGAGCAGTACTTC.